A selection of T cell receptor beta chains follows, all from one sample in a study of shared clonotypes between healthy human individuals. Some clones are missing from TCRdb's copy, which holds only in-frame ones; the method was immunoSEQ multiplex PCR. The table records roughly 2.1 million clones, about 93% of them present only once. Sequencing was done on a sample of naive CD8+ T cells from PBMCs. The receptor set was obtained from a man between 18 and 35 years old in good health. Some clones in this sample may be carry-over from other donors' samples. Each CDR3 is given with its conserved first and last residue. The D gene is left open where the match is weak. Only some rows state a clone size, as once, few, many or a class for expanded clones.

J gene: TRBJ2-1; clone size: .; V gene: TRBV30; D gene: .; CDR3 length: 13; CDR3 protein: CAWDTGPYNEQFF; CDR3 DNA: TGTGCCTGGGATACAGGGCCATACAATGAGCAGTTCTTC
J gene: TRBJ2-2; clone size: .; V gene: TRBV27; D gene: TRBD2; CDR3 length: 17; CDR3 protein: CASSLIRTSGSTGELFF; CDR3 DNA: TGTGCCAGCAGTTTAATTAGGACTAGCGGGAGCACCGGGGAGCTGTTTTTT
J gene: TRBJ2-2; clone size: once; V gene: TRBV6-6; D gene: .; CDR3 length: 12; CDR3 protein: CASSSPSGELFF; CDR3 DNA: TGTGCCAGCAGTTCCCCATCCGGGGAGCTGTTTTTT
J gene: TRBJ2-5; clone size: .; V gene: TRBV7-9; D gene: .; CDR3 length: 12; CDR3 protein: CASSPTQETQYF; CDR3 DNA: TGTGCCAGCAGCCCAACCCAAGAGACCCAGTACTTC
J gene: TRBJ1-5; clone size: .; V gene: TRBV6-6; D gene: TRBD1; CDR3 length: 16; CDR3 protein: CASLDRSSGSNQPQHF; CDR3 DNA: TGTGCCAGCTTGGACAGGTCTAGTGGAAGCAATCAGCCCCAGCATTTT
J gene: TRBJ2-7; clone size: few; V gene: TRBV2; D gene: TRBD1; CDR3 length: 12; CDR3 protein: CASRDRGHEQYF; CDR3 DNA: TGTGCCAGCAGGGACAGGGGGCACGAGCAGTACTTC
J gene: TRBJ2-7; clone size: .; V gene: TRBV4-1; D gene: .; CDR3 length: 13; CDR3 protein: CASSQGETYEQYF; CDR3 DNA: TGCGCCAGCAGCCAGGGGGAAACCTACGAGCAGTACTTC
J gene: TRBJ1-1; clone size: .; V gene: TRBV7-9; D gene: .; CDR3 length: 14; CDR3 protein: CASSLPGLNTEAFF; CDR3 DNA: TGTGCCAGCAGCTTGCCGGGACTGAACACTGAAGCTTTCTTT
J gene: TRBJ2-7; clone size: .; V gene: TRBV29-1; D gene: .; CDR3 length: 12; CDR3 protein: CSVGGASYEQYF; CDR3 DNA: TGCAGCGTTGGAGGGGCCTCCTACGAGCAGTACTTC
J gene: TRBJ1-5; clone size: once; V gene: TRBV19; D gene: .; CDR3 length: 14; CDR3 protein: CASSIWLGNQPQHF; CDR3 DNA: TGTGCCAGTAGTATCTGGTTAGGAAATCAGCCCCAGCATTTT
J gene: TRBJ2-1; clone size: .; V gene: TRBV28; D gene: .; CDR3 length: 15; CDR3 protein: CASIRTTREINEQFF; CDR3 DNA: TGTGCCAGCATTCGGACTACCAGGGAGATCAATGAGCAGTTCTTC
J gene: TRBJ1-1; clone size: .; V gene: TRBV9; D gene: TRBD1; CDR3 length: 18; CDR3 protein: CASSARDRDGSVDTEAFF; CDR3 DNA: TGTGCCAGCAGCGCCCGGGACAGGGATGGCTCGGTGGACACTGAAGCTTTCTTT
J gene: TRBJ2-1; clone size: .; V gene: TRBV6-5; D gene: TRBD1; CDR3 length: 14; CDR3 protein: CASSYWDSINEQFF; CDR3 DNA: TGTGCCAGCAGTTACTGGGACAGTATCAATGAGCAGTTCTTC
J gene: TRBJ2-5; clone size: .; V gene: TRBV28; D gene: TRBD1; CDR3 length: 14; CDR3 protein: CASRIGGSQETQYF; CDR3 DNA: TGTGCCAGCAGGATAGGGGGCTCGCAAGAGACCCAGTACTTC
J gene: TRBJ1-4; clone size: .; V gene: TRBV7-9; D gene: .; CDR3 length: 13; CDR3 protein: CASSLPGSEKLFF; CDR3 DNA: TGTGCCAGCAGCTTACCCGGGAGCGAAAAACTGTTTTTT
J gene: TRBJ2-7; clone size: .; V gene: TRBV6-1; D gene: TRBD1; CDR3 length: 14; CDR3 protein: CASSVGTATYEQYF; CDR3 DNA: TGTGCCAGCAGTGTTGGGACAGCAACCTACGAGCAGTACTTC
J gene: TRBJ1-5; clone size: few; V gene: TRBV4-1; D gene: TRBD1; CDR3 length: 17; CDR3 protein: CASSQVTGGWGNQPQHF; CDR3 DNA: TGCGCCAGCAGCCAAGTCACAGGGGGCTGGGGCAATCAGCCCCAGCATTTT
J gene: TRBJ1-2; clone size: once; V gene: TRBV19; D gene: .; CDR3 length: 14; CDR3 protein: CASRFGDEDYGYTF; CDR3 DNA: TGTGCCAGTCGCTTCGGGGACGAGGACTATGGCTACACCTTC
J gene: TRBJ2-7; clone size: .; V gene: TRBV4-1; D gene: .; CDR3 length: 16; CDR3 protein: CASSLIGGPGFYEQYF; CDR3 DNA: TGCGCCAGCAGCCTCATAGGGGGGCCCGGATTCTACGAGCAGTACTTC
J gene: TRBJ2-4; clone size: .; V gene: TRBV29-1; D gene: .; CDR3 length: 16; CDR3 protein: CSVEVPQAPQKNIQYF; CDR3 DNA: TGCAGCGTTGAGGTCCCCCAGGCTCCGCAAAAAAACATTCAGTACTTC
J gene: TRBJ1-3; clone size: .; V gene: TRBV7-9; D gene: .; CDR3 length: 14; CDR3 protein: CASIFGDSGNTIYF; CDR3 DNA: TGTGCCAGCATCTTTGGAGACTCTGGAAACACCATATATTTT
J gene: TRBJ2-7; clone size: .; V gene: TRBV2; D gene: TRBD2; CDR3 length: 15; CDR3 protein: CASSAPQREFHEQYF; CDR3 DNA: TGTGCCAGCAGTGCCCCCCAGCGGGAATTCCACGAGCAGTACTTC
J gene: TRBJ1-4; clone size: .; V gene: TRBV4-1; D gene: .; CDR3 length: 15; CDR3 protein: CASSQDMPVNEKLFF; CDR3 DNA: TGCGCCAGCAGCCAAGATATGCCAGTTAATGAAAAACTGTTTTTT
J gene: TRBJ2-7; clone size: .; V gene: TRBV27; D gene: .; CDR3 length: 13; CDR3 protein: CASSMASVYEQYF; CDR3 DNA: TGTGCCAGCAGTATGGCTAGCGTCTACGAGCAGTACTTC
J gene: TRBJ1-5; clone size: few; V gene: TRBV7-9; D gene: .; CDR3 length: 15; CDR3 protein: CASSLGHYSNQPQHF; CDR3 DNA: TGTGCCAGCAGCTTAGGACACTATAGCAATCAGCCCCAGCATTTT
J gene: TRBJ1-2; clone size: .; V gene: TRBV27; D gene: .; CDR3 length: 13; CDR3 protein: CASSFGGDYGYTF; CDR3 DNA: TGTGCCAGCAGTTTCGGGGGCGACTATGGCTACACCTTC
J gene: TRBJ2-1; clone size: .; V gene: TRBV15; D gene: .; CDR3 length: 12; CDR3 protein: CATSRGNDEQFF; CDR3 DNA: TGTGCCACCAGCAGGGGAAACGATGAGCAGTTCTTC
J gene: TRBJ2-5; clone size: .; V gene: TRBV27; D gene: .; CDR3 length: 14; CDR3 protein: CASSPLSIRETQYF; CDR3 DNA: TGTGCCAGCAGCCCCCTCTCCATAAGGGAGACCCAGTACTTC
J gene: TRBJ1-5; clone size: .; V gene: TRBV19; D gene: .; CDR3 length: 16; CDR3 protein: CASSIGDLSGKQPQHF; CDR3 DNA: TGTGCCAGTAGTATTGGGGACCTTTCGGGCAAGCAGCCCCAGCATTTT
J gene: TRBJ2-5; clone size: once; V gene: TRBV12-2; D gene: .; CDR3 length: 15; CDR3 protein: CASRPRTGGQETQYF; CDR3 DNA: TGTGCAAGTCGCCCCCGGACAGGGGGCCAAGAGACCCAGTACTTC
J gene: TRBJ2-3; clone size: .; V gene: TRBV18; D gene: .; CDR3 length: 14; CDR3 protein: CASSPNGASDTQYF; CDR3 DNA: TGTGCCAGCTCTCCCAACGGGGCCTCAGATACGCAGTATTTT
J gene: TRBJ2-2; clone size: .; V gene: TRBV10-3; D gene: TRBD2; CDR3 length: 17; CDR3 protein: CAISETGTSPNTGELFF; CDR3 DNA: TGTGCCATCAGTGAGACCGGGACTAGCCCGAACACCGGGGAGCTGTTTTTT
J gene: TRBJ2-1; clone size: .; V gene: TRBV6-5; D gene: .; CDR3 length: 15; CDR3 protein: CASSRDGSSYNEQFF; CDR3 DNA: TGTGCCAGCAGCCGCGACGGGAGCTCCTACAATGAGCAGTTCTTC
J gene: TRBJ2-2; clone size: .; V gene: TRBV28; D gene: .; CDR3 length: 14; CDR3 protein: CASSPLGWTGELFF; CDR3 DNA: TGTGCCAGCAGCCCACTCGGGTGGACCGGGGAGCTGTTTTTT
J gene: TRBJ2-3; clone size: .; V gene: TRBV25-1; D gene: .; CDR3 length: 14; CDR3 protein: CASSLVGGTDTQYF; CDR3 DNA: TGTGCCAGCAGTCTAGTAGGGGGCACAGATACGCAGTATTTT
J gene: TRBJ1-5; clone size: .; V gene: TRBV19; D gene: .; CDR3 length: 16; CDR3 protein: CASSMATGSPGQPQHF; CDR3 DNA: TGTGCCAGTAGTATGGCCACCGGCAGTCCCGGTCAGCCCCAGCATTTT
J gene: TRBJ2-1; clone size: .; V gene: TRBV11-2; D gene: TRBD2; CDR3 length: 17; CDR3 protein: CASSHGAGQSSYNEQFF; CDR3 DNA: TGTGCCAGCAGCCACGGAGCGGGGCAGAGCTCCTACAATGAGCAGTTCTTC
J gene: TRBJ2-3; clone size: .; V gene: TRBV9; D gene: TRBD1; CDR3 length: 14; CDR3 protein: CASSPIDRADTQYF; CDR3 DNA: TGTGCCAGCAGCCCAATTGACAGGGCAGATACGCAGTATTTT
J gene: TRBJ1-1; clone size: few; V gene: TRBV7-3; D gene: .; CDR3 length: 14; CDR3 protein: CASSPTPANTEAFF; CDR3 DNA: TGTGCCAGCAGCCCCACACCAGCGAACACTGAAGCTTTCTTT
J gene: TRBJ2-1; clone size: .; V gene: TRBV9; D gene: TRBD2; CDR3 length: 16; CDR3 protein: CASSVGTSGRVDEQFF; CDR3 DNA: TGTGCCAGCAGCGTAGGGACTAGCGGGAGGGTAGATGAGCAGTTCTTC
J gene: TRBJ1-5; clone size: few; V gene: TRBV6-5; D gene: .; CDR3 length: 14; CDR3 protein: CASSDQGLNQPQHF; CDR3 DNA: TGTGCCAGCAGTGATCAGGGACTCAATCAGCCCCAGCATTTT
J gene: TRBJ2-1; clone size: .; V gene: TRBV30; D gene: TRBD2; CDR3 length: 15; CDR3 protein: CAGSTGTSGYNEQFF; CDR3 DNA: TGTGCCGGCAGCACCGGGACTAGCGGCTACAATGAGCAGTTCTTC
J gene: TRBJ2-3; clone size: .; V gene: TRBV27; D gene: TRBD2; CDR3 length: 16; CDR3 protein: CASTLEAGGPSDTQYF; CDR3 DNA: TGTGCCAGCACCTTGGAGGCGGGAGGGCCGTCAGATACGCAGTATTTT
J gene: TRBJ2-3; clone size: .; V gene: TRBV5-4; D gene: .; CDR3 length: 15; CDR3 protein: CASSFKGPGPDTQYF; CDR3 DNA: TGTGCCAGCAGCTTTAAGGGACCGGGGCCAGATACGCAGTATTTT
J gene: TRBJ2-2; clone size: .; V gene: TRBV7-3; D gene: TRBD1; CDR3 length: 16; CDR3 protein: CASSLAGGLNTGELFF; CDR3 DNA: TGTGCCAGCAGCTTGGCAGGGGGTCTGAACACCGGGGAGCTGTTTTTT
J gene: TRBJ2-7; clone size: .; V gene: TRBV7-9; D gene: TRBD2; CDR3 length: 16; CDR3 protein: CASGTSGREVFDEQYF; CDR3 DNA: TGTGCCAGCGGGACTAGCGGGAGGGAGGTGTTTGACGAGCAGTACTTC
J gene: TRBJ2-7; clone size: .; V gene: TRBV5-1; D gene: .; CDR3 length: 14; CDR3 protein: CASSLEHPSYEQYF; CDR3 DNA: TGCGCCAGCAGCTTGGAACACCCCTCCTACGAGCAGTACTTC
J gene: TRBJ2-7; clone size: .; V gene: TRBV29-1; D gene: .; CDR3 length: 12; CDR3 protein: CSVLTESYEQYF; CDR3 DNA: TGCAGCGTCCTGACGGAGTCCTACGAGCAGTACTTC
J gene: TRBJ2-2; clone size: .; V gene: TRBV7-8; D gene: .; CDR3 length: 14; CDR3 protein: CASSPTRSYGELFF; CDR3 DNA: TGTGCCAGCAGCCCGACAAGATCTTACGGGGAGCTGTTTTTT
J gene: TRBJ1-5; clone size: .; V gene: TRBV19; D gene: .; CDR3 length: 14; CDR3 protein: CASSAWAENQPQHF; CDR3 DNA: TGTGCCAGTAGTGCTTGGGCAGAGAATCAGCCCCAGCATTTT
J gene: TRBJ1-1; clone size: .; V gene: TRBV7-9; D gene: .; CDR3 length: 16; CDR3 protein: CASSLAGGLVHTEAFF; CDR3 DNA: TGTGCCAGCAGCTTAGCCGGGGGCTTGGTCCACACTGAAGCTTTCTTT
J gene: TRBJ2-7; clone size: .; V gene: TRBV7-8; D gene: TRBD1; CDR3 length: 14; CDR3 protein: CASSSRQGAYEQYF; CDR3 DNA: TGTGCCAGCAGCAGCCGACAGGGCGCCTACGAGCAGTACTTC
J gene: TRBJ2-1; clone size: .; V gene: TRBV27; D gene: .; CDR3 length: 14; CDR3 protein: CASSLPYRDNEQFF; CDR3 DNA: TGTGCCAGCAGTCTACCGTACAGGGACAATGAGCAGTTCTTC
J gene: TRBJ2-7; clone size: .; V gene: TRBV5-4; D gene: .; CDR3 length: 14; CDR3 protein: CASSPGTVIDEQYF; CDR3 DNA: TGTGCCAGCAGCCCCGGGACGGTGATCGATGAGCAGTACTTC
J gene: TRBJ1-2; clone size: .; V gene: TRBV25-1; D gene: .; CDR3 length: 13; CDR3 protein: CASSGEGDYGYTF; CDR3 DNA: TGTGCCAGCAGTGGAGAGGGAGACTATGGCTACACCTTC
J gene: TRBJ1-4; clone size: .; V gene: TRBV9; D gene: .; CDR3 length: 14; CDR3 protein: CASSPWGSNEKLFF; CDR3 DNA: TGTGCCAGCAGCCCCTGGGGAAGCAATGAAAAACTGTTTTTT
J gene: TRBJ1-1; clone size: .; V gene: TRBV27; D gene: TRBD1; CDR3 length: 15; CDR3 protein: CASSSLGQGLTEAFF; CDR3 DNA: TGTGCCAGCAGTAGCCTCGGACAGGGTCTTACTGAAGCTTTCTTT
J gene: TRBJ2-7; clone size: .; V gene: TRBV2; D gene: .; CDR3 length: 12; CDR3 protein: CASSERHSEQYF; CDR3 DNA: TGTGCCAGCAGTGAAAGGCACAGCGAGCAGTACTTC
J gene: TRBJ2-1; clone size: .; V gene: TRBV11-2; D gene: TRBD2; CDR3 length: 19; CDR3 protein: CASSLPPGTSATKGNEQFF; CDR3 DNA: TGTGCCAGCAGCTTACCTCCAGGGACTAGCGCTACCAAGGGGAATGAGCAGTTCTTC